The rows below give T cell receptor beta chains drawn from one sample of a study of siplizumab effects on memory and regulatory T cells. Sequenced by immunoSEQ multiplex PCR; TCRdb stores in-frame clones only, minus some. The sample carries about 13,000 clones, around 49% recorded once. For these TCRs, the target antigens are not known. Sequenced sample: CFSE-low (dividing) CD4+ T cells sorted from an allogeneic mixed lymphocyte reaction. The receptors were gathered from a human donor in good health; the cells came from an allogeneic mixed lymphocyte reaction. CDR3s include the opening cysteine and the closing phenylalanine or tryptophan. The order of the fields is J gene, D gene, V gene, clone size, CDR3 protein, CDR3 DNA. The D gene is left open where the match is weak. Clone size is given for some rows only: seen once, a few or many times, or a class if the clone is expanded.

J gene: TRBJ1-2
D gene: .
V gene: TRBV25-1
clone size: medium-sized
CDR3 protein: CASSESGTTYGYTF
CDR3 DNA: TGTGCCAGCAGTGAATCCGGGACAACTTATGGCTACACCTTC

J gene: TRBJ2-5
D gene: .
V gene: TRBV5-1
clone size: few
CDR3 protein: CASCQRPQETQYF
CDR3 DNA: TGCGCCAGCTGTCAGAGGCCCCAAGAGACCCAGTACTTC

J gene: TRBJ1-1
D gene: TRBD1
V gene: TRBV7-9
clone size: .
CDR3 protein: CASSLWRDRGAEAFF
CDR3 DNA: TGTGCCAGCAGCTTATGGAGGGACAGGGGTGCTGAAGCTTTCTTT

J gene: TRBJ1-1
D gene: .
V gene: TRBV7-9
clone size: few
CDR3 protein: CASSLGGSVNTEAFF
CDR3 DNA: TGTGCCAGCAGCTTAGGGGGGTCCGTGAACACTGAAGCTTTCTTT

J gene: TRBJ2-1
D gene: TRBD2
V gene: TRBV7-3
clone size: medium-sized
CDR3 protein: CASSGGAGPSYNEQFF
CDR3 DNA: TGTGCCAGCAGTGGGGGAGCGGGGCCCTCCTACAATGAGCAGTTCTTC

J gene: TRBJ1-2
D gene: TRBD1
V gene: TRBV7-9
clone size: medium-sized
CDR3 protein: CASGQGNYGYTF
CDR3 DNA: TGCGCTTCGGGACAGGGTAACTATGGCTACACCTTC

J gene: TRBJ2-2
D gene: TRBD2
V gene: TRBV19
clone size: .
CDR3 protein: CASSTISGSNTGELFF
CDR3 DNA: TGTGCCAGTAGTACCATTAGCGGGAGTAACACCGGGGAGCTGTTTTTT

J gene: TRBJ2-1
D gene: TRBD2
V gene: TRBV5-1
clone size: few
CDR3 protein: CASSSGGNYNEQFF
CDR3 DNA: TGCGCCAGCAGCTCCGGGGGGAACTACAATGAGCAGTTCTTC

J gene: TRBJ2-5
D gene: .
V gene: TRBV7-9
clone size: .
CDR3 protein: CASSLGLNTMVQETQYF
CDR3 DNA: TGTGCCAGCAGCTTAGGACTGAACACCATGGTCCAAGAGACCCAGTACTTC

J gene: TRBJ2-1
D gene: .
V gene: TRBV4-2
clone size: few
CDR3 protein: CASSLLGDSYNEQFF
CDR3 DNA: TGTGCCAGCAGCCTCTTGGGGGATTCCTACAATGAGCAGTTCTTC

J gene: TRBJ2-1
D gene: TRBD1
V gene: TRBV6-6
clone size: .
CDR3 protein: CASKPSTGFNEQFF
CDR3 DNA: TGTGCCAGCAAACCCTCGACAGGGTTCAATGAGCAGTTCTTC

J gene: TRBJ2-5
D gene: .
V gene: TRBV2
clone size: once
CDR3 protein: CASRVDRNRETQYF
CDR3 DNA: TGTGCCAGCAGGGTTGACAGGAACCGGGAGACCCAGTACTTC

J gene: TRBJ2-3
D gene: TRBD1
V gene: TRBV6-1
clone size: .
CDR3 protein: CASSEARTGVRVDTQYF
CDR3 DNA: TGTGCCAGCAGTGAAGCGCGGACAGGGGTACGAGTAGATACGCAGTATTTT